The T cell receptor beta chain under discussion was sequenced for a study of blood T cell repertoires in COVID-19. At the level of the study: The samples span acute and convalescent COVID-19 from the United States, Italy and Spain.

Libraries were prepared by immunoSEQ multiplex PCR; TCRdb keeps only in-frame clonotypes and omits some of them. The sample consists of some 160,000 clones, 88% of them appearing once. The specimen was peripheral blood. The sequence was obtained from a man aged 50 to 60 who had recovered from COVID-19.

In DNA, the CDR3 is TGTGCCAGCAGCTCATCGTACGGGACAGGGGGATCCGAGCAGTACTTC. Residues: CASSSSYGTGGSEQYF. The chain couples TRBV7-9 to TRBJ2-7; 11 positions match TRBD1. The CDR3 runs 16 residues. V gave up 4 bases and J gave up 6 bases; unmatched junction bases: 11. Germline assignment: CDR1 SEHNR and CDR2 FQNEAQ (reference sequence).